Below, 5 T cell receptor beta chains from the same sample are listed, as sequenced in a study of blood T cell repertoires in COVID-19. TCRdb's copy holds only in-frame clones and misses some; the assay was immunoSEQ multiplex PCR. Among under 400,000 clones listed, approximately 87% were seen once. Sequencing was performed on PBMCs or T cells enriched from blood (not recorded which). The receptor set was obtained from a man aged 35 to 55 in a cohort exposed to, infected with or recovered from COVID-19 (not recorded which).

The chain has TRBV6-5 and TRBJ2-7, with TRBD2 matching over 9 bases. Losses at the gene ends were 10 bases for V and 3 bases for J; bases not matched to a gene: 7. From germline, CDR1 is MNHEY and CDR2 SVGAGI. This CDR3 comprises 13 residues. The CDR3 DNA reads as TGTGCCACCCACCCTAGCGGGGACTACGAGCAGTACTTC. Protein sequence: CATHPSGDYEQYF.

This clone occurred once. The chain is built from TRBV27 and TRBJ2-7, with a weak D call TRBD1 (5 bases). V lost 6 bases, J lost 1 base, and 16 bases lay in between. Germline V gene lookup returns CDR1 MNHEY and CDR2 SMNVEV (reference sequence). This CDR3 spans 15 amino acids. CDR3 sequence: CASRRQQDGSYEQYF. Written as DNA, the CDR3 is TGTGCCAGCAGGAGACAGCAGGACGGTTCCTACGAGCAGTACTTC.

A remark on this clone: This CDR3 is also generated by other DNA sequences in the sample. In DNA, the CDR3 is TGCGCCAGCAGCTCGGGACAGGGGAATCAGCCCCAGCATTTT. Amino acids: CASSSGQGNQPQHF. V usage is TRBV5-1 and J usage is TRBJ1-5; TRBD1 matches at 10 bases. V shed 3 bases and J 4 bases; nucleotides not matched to a gene: 1. From germline, CDR1 is SGHRS and CDR2 YFSETQ. This CDR3 contains 14 residues.

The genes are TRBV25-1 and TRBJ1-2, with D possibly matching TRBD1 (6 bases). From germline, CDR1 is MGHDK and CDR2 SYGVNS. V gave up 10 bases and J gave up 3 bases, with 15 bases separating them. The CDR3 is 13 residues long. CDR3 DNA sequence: TGTGCCACCAGAAGGGGGTACGACTATGGCTACACCTTC. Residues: CATRRGYDYGYTF.

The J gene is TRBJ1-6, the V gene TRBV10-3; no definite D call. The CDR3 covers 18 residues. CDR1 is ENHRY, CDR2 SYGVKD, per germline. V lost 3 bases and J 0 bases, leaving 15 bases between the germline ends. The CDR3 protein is CAISESKSGSSYNSPLHF. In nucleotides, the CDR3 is TGTGCCATCAGTGAATCGAAATCCGGGAGCTCCTATAATTCACCCCTCCACTTT.